The 3 T cell receptor beta chains below come from one sample, sequenced in a study of blood T cell repertoires in COVID-19. Method: immunoSEQ multiplex PCR; TCRdb's copy keeps in-frame clones and lacks some. Of fewer than 400,000 clones in the sample, around 80% are singletons; the top ten hold approximately 3.1%. Sequencing was done on a sample of peripheral blood. The receptors shown here come from a man younger than 40 with active or convalescent COVID-19.

V usage is TRBV19 and J usage is TRBJ2-7, with 7 bases that match TRBD1. The J segment lost 4 bases and the V segment lost 4 bases, leaving 13 bases of the junction unmatched. The V gene's germline CDR1 is LNHDA and CDR2 SQIVND (reference sequence). CDR3 length equals 16 residues. CDR3 in DNA: TGTGCCAGTAGTAAACCCCTGACAGGGCCCCATTACGAGCAGTACTTC. It codes for CASSKPLTGPHYEQYF.

The J gene is TRBJ1-1, the V gene TRBV7-2, with 10 bases lining up with TRBD1. CDR1 is SGHTA, CDR2 FQGNSA, per germline. The CDR3 is 15 amino acids. V was clipped by 5 bases and J by 7 bases; unmatched bases: 10. In DNA, the CDR3 is TGTGCCAGCAGCCGGAAGGGACAGGGGACTGGTGAAGCTTTCTTT. Translated, it gives CASSRKGQGTGEAFF.

This clone has just a few counts. V and J are TRBV19 and TRBJ2-1; 12 bases match TRBD2. The V gene's germline CDR1 is LNHDA and CDR2 SQIVND (reference sequence). The CDR3 loop spans 14 amino acids. With V trimmed by 6 bases and J by 9 bases, 6 bases remained unmatched. For the CDR3, the DNA is TGTGCCAGTAGCAGGACTAGCGGGACGGGTGAGCAGTTCTTC. Translation: CASSRTSGTGEQFF.